A single sample is the source of the 29 T cell receptor beta chains below, sequenced in a study of blood T cell repertoires in COVID-19 (dated by TCRdb to 2019 to 2021). Receptor libraries were prepared by the immunoSEQ multiplex PCR assay. In TCRdb, the immuneACCESS table is reduced to in-frame sequences with V and J assigned. These tables do not hold every clone; where another copy was compared, an unresolved V gene accounts for under half, and the others remain unexplained. Here the sample has around 500,000 clones; less than 90% occur a single time. The ten biggest clones cover under 9.5% of the sample. The sample taken for sequencing was PBMCs or T cells enriched from blood (not recorded which). These receptors originate from a woman aged 55-69 years who had recovered from COVID-19.

This sequence joins TRBV6-5 and TRBJ1-4; 9 bases match TRBD1. The length of the CDR3 is 14 residues. In germline, CDR1 is MNHEY, CDR2 SVGAGI. After removal of 5 bases from V and 7 bases from J, the junction contained 5 bases not matched to a gene. This chain's CDR3 is CASSLGTGPEKLFF. The CDR3, as DNA: TGTGCCAGCAGTCTCGGGACAGGGCCTGAAAAACTGTTTTTT.

The chain employs TRBV2 and TRBJ2-7; 7 bases fit TRBD2. J gave up 0 bases and V 4 bases, and 6 bases lay outside the gene matches. The CDR3 loop spans 15 amino acids. In germline, CDR1 is SNHLY, CDR2 FYNNEI. The chain's CDR3 is CASSASGSSSYEQYF. For the CDR3, the DNA is TGTGCCAGCAGTGCTAGCGGATCCTCCTCCTACGAGCAGTACTTC. Full variable domain (missing parts from reference TRBV2 and TRBJ2-7): EPEVTQTPSHQVTQMGQEVILRCVPISNHLYFYWYRQILGQKVEFLVSFYNNEISEKSEIFDDQFSVERPDGSNFTLKIRSTKLEDSAMYFCASSASGSSSYEQYFGPGTRLTVT.

Comments on this clone: Other DNA sequences of this sample code for an identical CDR3. V usage is TRBV18 and J usage is TRBJ2-2; 11 bases match TRBD1. The CDR3 is 16 amino acids. Losses at the gene ends were 3 bases for V and 0 bases for J; bases not matched to a gene: 0. Germline CDR1 KGHSH, CDR2 LQKENI. CDR3 region: CASSPGQGANTGELFF. In DNA form, the CDR3 reads TGTGCCAGCTCACCGGGACAGGGGGCGAACACCGGGGAGCTGTTTTTT.

The chain joins TRBV10-3 to TRBJ1-1, with 9 bases that match TRBD1. The J segment lost 2 bases and the V segment lost 3 bases, leaving 13 bases of the junction unmatched. In germline, CDR1 is ENHRY, CDR2 SYGVKD. The CDR3 is 18 residues long. CDR3 sequence (DNA): TGTGCCATCAGTGACCCCTGGCAAGGGGACAGGGCAAACACTGAAGCTTTCTTT. It yields the protein CAISDPWQGDRANTEAFF.

CDR3 coding DNA: TGTGCCAGCCGAGGGACAGGGGAGAACACCGGGGAGCTGTTTTTT. This codes for CASRGTGENTGELFF. This chain links TRBV2 with TRBJ2-2; 10 bases line up with TRBD1. V gave up 8 bases and J gave up 1 base; unmatched junction bases: 4. The CDR3 is made up of 15 amino acids. CDR1 and CDR2 (germline): SNHLY, FYNNEI.

The CDR3 nucleotides are TGTGCCAGCAGCTTAGGCCAGGGGCAGGTCTATGGCTACACCTTC. Protein product: CASSLGQGQVYGYTF. The chain uses TRBV7-2 and TRBJ1-2; D might be TRBD1 (6 bases). The CDR3 consists of 15 residues. The germline V gene encodes CDR1 SGHTA and CDR2 FQGNSA. The V and J ends lost 1 base and 4 bases respectively, with 13 bases between them.

This clone appeared once. The CDR3 here is CASSPSDRRGYTF. Written as DNA, the CDR3 is TGTGCCAGCAGTCCATCGGACAGGCGGGGCTACACCTTC. The chain links TRBV27 to TRBJ1-2; 7 bases line up with TRBD1. Trimming removed 5 bases from V and 8 bases from J; junction bases left unmatched: 8. Germline CDR1 and CDR2: MNHEY and SMNVEV (reference sequence). This CDR3 has 13 amino acids.

The V call is TRBV28, the J call TRBJ2-3; D remains unclear. CDR3 length: 13 amino acids. V gave up 2 bases and J gave up 7 bases, with 10 bases separating them. The V gene's germline CDR1 is MDHEN and CDR2 SYDVKM. The CDR3 reads CASSLLTYHTQYF. CDR3 DNA: TGTGCCAGCAGTTTACTAACTTACCATACGCAGTATTTT.

This sequence joins TRBV7-8 and TRBJ2-7; TRBD1 might be the D (5 bases). The CDR3 runs to 18 residues. Germline loops: CDR1 SGHVS, CDR2 FQNEAQ. Deletions cut 7 bases from V and 6 bases from J, with 31 bases between. The CDR3 coding sequence is TGTGCCAGCACTTCCCACCCCCTAGGGGCCCGGGCATCCGGCGAGCAGTACGTC. Translation gives CASTSHPLGARASGEQYV.

The V call is TRBV21-1, the J call TRBJ2-1; the D call of TRBD1 is as the table states it, not checked on the DNA. TRBV21-1 is designated a pseudogene. This CDR3 is 15 amino acids long. CDR3 in amino acids: CASITTPGQNNEQFF. The DNA for the CDR3 is TGTGCCAGCATAACTACACCGGGACAGAACAATGAGCAGTTCTTC.

A note on this clone: The same CDR3 arises from other DNA sequences in this sample as well. The chain is built from TRBV24-1 and TRBJ1-3; D not certain. The CDR3 has 14 residues. The germline V gene has CDR1 KGHDR and CDR2 SFDVKD. V lost 2 bases to trimming and J lost 1 base, with 5 bases between them. The CDR3 bases are TGTGCCACCAGTGATTCACTATCTGGAAACACCATATATTTT. It translates to CATSDSLSGNTIYF.

The chain has TRBV7-2 and TRBJ1-2, with D possibly TRBD1 on 6 matching bases. There are 14 residues in the CDR3. In germline, CDR1 is SGHTA, CDR2 FQGNSA. V was clipped by 5 bases and J by 7 bases, with 17 bases between them. The CDR3 loop is CASSPTWDNFGYTF. The CDR3 DNA is TGTGCCAGCAGCCCGACCTGGGACAATTTTGGCTACACCTTC.

The chain carries TRBV2 and TRBJ2-2, with TRBD1 identical over 8 bases. The V gene end was trimmed by 5 bases and the J gene end by 1 base; junction bases not matched to a gene: 6. CDR1 is SNHLY, CDR2 FYNNEI, per germline. CDR3 length: 16 amino acids. The CDR3 here is CASSFQGAGNTGELFF. The CDR3 DNA reads TGTGCCAGCAGTTTCCAGGGGGCCGGGAACACCGGGGAGCTGTTTTTT.

The chain is built from TRBV19 and TRBJ1-3; TRBD1 might be the D (6 bases). Germline V gene sequence: CDR1 LNHDA, CDR2 SQIVND (reference sequence). The CDR3 has 15 amino acids. The V and J ends lost 3 bases and 0 bases respectively, with 9 bases between them. This chain's CDR3 is CASSIDRYSGNTIYF. The CDR3 bases are TGTGCCAGTAGTATTGACAGGTACTCTGGAAACACCATATATTTT.

The chain couples TRBV3-1 (or the pseudogene TRBV3-2) to TRBJ2-7, with TRBD2 as a possible D gene (6 bases). CDR1 is LGHDT, CDR2 YNNKEL, per germline (reference sequence). V lost 2 bases, J lost 9 bases, and 17 bases lay in between. This CDR3 has 14 amino acids. CDR3 amino acids: CASSQPPGVIGQYF. The CDR3 region has the DNA TGTGCCAGCAGCCAACCCCCGGGAGTAATTGGGCAGTACTTC.

This clone was seen just once. The V gene is TRBV10-3, the J gene TRBJ1-5; no reliable D call. The CDR3 is made up of 15 amino acids. Germline CDR1 reads ENHRY; CDR2 reads SYGVKD. The ends were cut back, 7 bases at V and 2 bases at J, with 15 bases in the middle. The CDR3 sequence is CAINDRDGGNQPQHF. CDR3 nucleotide sequence: TGTGCCATCAATGATCGGGATGGGGGCAATCAGCCCCAGCATTTT.

The rearrangement joins TRBV18 to TRBJ2-4; 7 bases match TRBD2. The V gene's germline CDR1 is KGHSH and CDR2 LQKENI. This CDR3 region has 13 residues. J gave up 9 bases and V 4 bases, and 6 bases lay outside the gene matches. The CDR3 sequence: CASSREGRTIQYF. CDR3 nucleotides: TGTGCCAGCTCACGGGAGGGCAGGACCATTCAGTACTTC.

The J gene is TRBJ1-1, the V gene TRBV20-1; D perhaps matches TRBD1 (5 bases). Per germline, CDR1 DFQATT and CDR2 SNEGSKA (reference sequence). The CDR3 is made up of 11 amino acids. Trimming stripped 2 bases from V and 11 bases from J, with 12 bases between. The CDR3, as DNA: TGCAGTGCTAGAATCCTCGGGGGGGCTTTCTTT. As protein: CSARILGGAFF.

This clone was seen repeatedly, ten times or more. The rearrangement uses TRBV7-8 and TRBJ2-5, with TRBD1 matching 9 bases. Germline lookup yields CDR1 SGHVS and CDR2 FQNEAQ. The CDR3 has 15 amino acids. The trim removed 0 bases at V and 5 bases at J, leaving 4 bases unmatched. The CDR3 region has the DNA TGTGCCAGCAGCTTAGCGGGACAGGGTTGGGAGACCCAGTACTTC. This gives the protein CASSLAGQGWETQYF.

This chain connects TRBV7-8 to TRBJ1-3; D might be TRBD1 (5 bases). This CDR3 comprises 17 residues. Germline lookup yields CDR1 SGHVS and CDR2 FQNEAQ. V lost 2 bases and J lost 0, with 14 bases in between. CDR3 residues: CASSLYGRASSGNTIYF. The CDR3 region has the DNA TGTGCCAGCAGCTTATATGGCAGGGCGAGCTCTGGAAACACCATATATTTT.

This clone showed up just once. The V call is TRBV18, the J call TRBJ2-5; TRBD2 agrees at 7 bases. The CDR3 extends over 16 amino acids. Per the germline V gene, CDR1 is KGHSH and CDR2 is LQKENI. V dropped 1 base and J dropped 1; count of bases not matched to a gene: 6. CDR3 coding DNA: TGTGCCAGCTCACCACAAGGGAGGGTAGCCCAAGAGACCCAGTACTTC. This encodes CASSPQGRVAQETQYF.

The rearrangement links TRBV10-3 to TRBJ2-2, with 13 nucleotides matching TRBD2. CDR1 and CDR2 from the germline V gene are ENHRY and SYGVKD. With V trimmed by 10 bases and J by 3 bases, 5 bases remained unmatched. This CDR3 comprises 15 residues. The CDR3 region is CATRTSGGYTGELFF. For the CDR3, the DNA is TGTGCCACCAGGACTAGCGGGGGCTACACCGGGGAGCTGTTTTTT.

This chain uses TRBV2 with TRBJ1-1, with a weak D call TRBD1 (6 bases). CDR1 is SNHLY, CDR2 FYNNEI, per germline. Trimming removed 4 bases at V and 0 bases at J, with 12 bases between. CDR3 size: 15 residues. CDR3 sequence reads: CASSATRQVNTEAFF. The DNA for the CDR3 is TGTGCCAGCAGTGCGACCCGACAGGTGAACACTGAAGCTTTCTTT. Full variable domain (rest looked up from reference TRBV2 and TRBJ1-1): EPEVTQTPSHQVTQMGQEVILRCVPISNHLYFYWYRQILGQKVEFLVSFYNNEISEKSEIFDDQFSVERPDGSNFTLKIRSTKLEDSAMYFCASSATRQVNTEAFFGQGTRLTVV.

The chain couples TRBV3-1 (or the pseudogene TRBV3-2) to TRBJ1-2, with D perhaps TRBD1 (5 bases). With 5 bases removed from V and 2 bases from J, the gap between germline ends came to 15 bases. The CDR3 totals 15 residues. CDR1 is LGHDT, CDR2 YNNKEL, per germline (reference sequence). The CDR3 region has the DNA TGTGCCAGCAGCAACCGTCTAGGGGTCAACTATGGCTACACCTTC. This gives the protein CASSNRLGVNYGYTF.

J is TRBJ1-4 and V is TRBV27; 9 bases are a match to TRBD1. The ends lost 5 bases at V and 6 bases at J; junction bases unmatched: 10. The CDR3 has 16 residues. Per germline, CDR1 MNHEY and CDR2 SMNVEV (reference sequence). The CDR3 coding sequence is TGTGCCAGCAGTCAACCGGGGACAGGGAGCTATGAAAAACTGTTTTTT. Translating gives CASSQPGTGSYEKLFF.

The V gene is TRBV7-9, the J gene TRBJ1-4, with 8 positions matching TRBD1. The CDR3 spans 15 residues. V shed 5 bases, J shed 8 bases, and the junction held 10 bases outside the gene matches. Germline loops: CDR1 SEHNR, CDR2 FQNEAQ (reference sequence). For the CDR3, the DNA is TGTGCCAGCAGCGGACCCGACAGGGGCGGAGAAAAACTGTTTTTT. Translating gives CASSGPDRGGEKLFF.

V usage is TRBV7-2 and J usage is TRBJ2-3; 14 positions match TRBD2. Germline V gives CDR1 SGHTA, CDR2 FQGNSA. J lost 0 bases, V lost 5 bases, and 7 bases had no gene match. There are 18 residues in the CDR3. The CDR3 DNA reads TGTGCCAGCAGCAAACGACTAGCGGGGGGGTCTAGCACAGATACGCAGTATTTT. Translation gives CASSKRLAGGSSTDTQYF.

The chain is built from TRBV23-1 and TRBJ1-6; no clear D gene. TRBV23-1 is noted as an ORF with a role that remains uncertain. Trimming took off 7 bases at V and 7 bases at J, with 23 bases between the two ends. This CDR3 contains 17 residues. In nucleotides, the CDR3 is TGCGCCAGCACTACCGAGGGCTTCCTCCCATTGAATTCACCCCTCCACTTT. Translating gives CASTTEGFLPLNSPLHF.

The chain joins TRBV28 to TRBJ2-1; 10 bases are shared with TRBD2. V gave up 8 bases and J gave up 3 bases; unmatched junction bases: 4. The CDR3 spans 14 residues. Germline V gives CDR1 MDHEN, CDR2 SYDVKM. In nucleotides, the CDR3 is TGTGCCAGCCGCTTAGCGGGGGGCTACAATGAGCAGTTCTTC. Translating it yields CASRLAGGYNEQFF.